A few counts support the clone carrying this TCR beta chain. This sample stems from a study of identical twins. Via MiXCR, TCRdb re-called the 5' RACE reads, giving one row per CDR3 protein. The table includes fewer than 800,000 distinct CDR3 sequences, roughly 7.2% detected once. Trimming removed 6 bases from V and 2 bases from J, with 10 bases in between. CDR3 length equals 12 residues. Germline V gives CDR1 DFQATT, CDR2 SNEGSKA (reference sequence). These data are also associated with another study on yellow fever vaccine responses in identical twins.

The gene calls are TRBV20-1 and TRBJ1-2; D gene ambiguous. Sample: PBMCs. This sequence was found in a woman under 30 in good health. The CDR3 DNA is TGCAGTGCATGGAGTTCAAACTATGGCTACACCTTC. It translates to CSAWSSNYGYTF.